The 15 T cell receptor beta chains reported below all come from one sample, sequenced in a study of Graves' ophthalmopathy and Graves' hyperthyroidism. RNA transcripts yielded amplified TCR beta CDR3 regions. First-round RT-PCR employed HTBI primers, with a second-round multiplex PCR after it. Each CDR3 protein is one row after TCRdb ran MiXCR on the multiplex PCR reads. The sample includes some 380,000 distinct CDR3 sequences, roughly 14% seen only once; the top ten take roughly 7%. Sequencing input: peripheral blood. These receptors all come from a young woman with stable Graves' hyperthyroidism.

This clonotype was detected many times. CDR3 loop: CASSSASGGTYEQYF. DNA of the CDR3: TGTGCCAGCAGCTCCGCTAGCGGGGGGACCTACGAGCAGTACTTC. The chain carries TRBV11-2 and TRBJ2-7; TRBD2 matches 11 bases. The V segment lost 4 bases and the J segment 2 bases; nucleotides outside the gene matches: 4. The CDR3 runs to 15 residues. The V gene's germline CDR1 is SGHAT and CDR2 FQNNGV. Full variable domain (rest looked up from reference TRBV11-2 and TRBJ2-7): EAGVAQSPRYKIIEKRQSVAFWCNPISGHATLYWYQQILGQGPKLLIQFQNNGVVDDSQLPKDRFSAERLKGVDSTLKIQPAKLEDSAVYLCASSSASGGTYEQYFGPGTRLTVT.

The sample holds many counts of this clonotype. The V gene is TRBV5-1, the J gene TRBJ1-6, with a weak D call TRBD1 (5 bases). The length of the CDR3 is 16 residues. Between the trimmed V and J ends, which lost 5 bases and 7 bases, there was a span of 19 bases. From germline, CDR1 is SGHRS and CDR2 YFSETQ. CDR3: CASSSQRSQGNSPLHF. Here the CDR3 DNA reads TGCGCCAGCAGTTCGCAACGAAGTCAGGGAAATTCACCCCTCCACTTT.

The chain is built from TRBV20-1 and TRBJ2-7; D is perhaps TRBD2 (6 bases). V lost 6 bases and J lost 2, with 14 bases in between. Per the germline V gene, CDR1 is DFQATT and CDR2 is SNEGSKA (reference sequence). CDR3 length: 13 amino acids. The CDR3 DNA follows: TGCAGTGCGCGGGCGGGGAAGGCCTACGAGCAGTACTTC. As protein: CSARAGKAYEQYF.

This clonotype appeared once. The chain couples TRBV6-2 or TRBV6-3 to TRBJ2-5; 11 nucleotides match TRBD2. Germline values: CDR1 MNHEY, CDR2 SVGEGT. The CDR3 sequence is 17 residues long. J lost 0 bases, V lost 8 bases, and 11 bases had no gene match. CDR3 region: CASSLPASGGNQETQYF. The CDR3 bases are TGTGCCAGCTCCCTCCCGGCTAGCGGGGGGAACCAAGAGACCCAGTACTTC.

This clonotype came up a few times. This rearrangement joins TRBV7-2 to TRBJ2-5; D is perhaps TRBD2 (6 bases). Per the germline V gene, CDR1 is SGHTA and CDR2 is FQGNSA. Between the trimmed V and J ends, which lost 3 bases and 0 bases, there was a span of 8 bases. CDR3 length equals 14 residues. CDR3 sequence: CASSLRGYQETQYF. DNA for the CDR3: TGTGCCAGCAGCTTGCGGGGCTACCAAGAGACCCAGTACTTC.

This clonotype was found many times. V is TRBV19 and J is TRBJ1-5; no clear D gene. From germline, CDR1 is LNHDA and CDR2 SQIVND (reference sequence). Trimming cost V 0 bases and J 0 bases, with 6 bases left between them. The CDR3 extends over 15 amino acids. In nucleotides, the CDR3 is TGTGCCAGTAGTATAGATTGGCGTAGCAATCAGCCCCAGCATTTT. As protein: CASSIDWRSNQPQHF.

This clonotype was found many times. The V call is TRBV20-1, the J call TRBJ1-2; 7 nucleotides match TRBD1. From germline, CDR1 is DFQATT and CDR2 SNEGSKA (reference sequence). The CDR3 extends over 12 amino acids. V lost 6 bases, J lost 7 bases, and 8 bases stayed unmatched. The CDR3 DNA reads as TGCAGTGCCCCAGGGGGAGAGGGTGGCTACACCTTC. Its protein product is CSAPGGEGGYTF.

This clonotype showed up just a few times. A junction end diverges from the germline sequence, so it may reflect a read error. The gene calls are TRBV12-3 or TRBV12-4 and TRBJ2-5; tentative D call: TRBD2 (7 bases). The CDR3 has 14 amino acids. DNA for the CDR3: TGTGCCAGCACCACATCTCAGGGGAGGGAGACCAAGTACTTC. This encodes CASTTSQGRETKYF.

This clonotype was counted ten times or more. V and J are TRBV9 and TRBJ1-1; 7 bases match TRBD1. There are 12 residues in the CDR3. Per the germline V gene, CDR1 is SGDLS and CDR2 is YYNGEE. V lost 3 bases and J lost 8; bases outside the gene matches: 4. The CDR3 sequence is CASSGVTGEAFF. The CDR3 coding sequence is TGTGCCAGCAGCGGAGTGACAGGGGAAGCTTTCTTT.

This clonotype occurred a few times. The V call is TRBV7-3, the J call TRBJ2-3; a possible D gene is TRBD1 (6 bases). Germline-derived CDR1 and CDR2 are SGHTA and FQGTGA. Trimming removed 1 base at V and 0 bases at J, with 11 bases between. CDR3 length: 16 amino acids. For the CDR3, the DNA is TGTGCCAGCAGCTTAATCCCAGGGGCTAGCACAGATACGCAGTATTTT. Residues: CASSLIPGASTDTQYF.

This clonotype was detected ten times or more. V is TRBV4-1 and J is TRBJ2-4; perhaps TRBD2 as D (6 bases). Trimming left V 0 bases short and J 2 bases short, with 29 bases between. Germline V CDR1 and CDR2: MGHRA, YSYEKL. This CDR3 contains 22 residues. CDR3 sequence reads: CASSQEPLRRREPDWTKNIQYF. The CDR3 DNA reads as TGCGCCAGCAGCCAAGAACCACTTAGGCGTCGGGAGCCGGACTGGACCAAAAACATTCAGTACTTC.

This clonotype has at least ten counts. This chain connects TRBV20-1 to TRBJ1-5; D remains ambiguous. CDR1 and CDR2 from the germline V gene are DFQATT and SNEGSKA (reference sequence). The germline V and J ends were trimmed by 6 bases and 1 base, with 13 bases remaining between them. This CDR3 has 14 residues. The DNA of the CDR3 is TGCAGTGCCGCTCCCATTGGGAGCAATCAGCCCCAGCATTTT. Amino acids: CSAAPIGSNQPQHF.

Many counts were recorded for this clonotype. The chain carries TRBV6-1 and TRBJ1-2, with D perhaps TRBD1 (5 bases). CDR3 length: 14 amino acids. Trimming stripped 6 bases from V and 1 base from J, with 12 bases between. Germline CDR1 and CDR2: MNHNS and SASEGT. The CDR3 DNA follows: TGTGCCAGCAGCCAGGGACCGATTAACTATGGCTACACCTTC. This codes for CASSQGPINYGYTF.

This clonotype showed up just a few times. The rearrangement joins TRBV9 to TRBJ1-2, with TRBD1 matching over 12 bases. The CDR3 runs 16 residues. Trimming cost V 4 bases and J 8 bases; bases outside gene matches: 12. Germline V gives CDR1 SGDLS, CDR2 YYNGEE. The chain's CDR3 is CASSYGTGGAVGGYTF. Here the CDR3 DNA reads TGTGCCAGCAGCTATGGGACAGGGGGCGCGGTGGGAGGCTACACCTTC.

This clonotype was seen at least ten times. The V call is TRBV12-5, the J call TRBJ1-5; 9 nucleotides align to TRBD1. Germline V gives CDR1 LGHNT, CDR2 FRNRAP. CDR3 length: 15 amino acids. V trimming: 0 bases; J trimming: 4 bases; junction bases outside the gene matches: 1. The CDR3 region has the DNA TGTGCTAGTGGTTTGGTGGGGACAGGGAATCAGCCCCAGCATTTT. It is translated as CASGLVGTGNQPQHF.